The next 7 T cell receptor beta chains were all read from a single sample in a study of blood T cell repertoires in COVID-19 (TCRdb year 2020). The library was built by means of the immunoSEQ multiplex PCR assay. This is the immuneACCESS table as TCRdb keeps it, with only in-frame sequences that have V and J called. A part of the clones is gone; compared with another copy, unresolved V genes explain less than half, and the rest is unexplained. The sample profile shows some 80,000 clones; 88% of them were found once. In total, the top ten clones hold approximately 19% of the sample. The sequenced sample was peripheral blood. All receptors derive from a human donor in a cohort sampled during active COVID-19.

The chain has TRBV6-6 and TRBJ2-3; the D gene is possibly TRBD2 (7 bases). CDR1 and CDR2 (germline): MNHNY, SVGAGI (reference sequence). The CDR3 totals 17 residues. Trimming left V 5 bases short and J 2 bases short, with 20 bases between. CDR3 sequence: CASSHALGGADTDTQYF. The CDR3 bases are TGTGCCAGCAGTCACGCCCTGGGGGGGGCGGACACAGATACGCAGTATTTT.

This clone has only one observation. This chain uses TRBV6-5 with TRBJ1-2, with TRBD1 matching 8 bases. The CDR3 has 15 amino acids. Germline CDR1 MNHEY, CDR2 SVGAGI. After removal of 2 bases from V and 2 bases from J, the junction contained 4 bases not matched to a gene. Written as DNA, the CDR3 is TGTGCCAGCAGTTACACGAGGACAGGGAACTATGGCTACACCTTC. It encodes CASSYTRTGNYGYTF.

The genes are TRBV6-1 and TRBJ2-2, with 7 bases that match TRBD1. This CDR3 is 14 amino acids long. The junction had 1 base not matched to a gene; V was cut back by 6 bases and J by 0 bases. Per the germline V gene, CDR1 is MNHNS and CDR2 is SASEGT. This chain's CDR3 is CASRTGSNTGELFF. CDR3 coding DNA: TGTGCCAGCAGGACAGGGTCGAACACCGGGGAGCTGTTTTTT.

The V call is TRBV11-3, the J call TRBJ2-1; D not certain. The V gene lost 1 base and the J gene lost 9 bases, with 7 bases spanning the gap. The CDR3 runs 12 residues. Germline V gene data show CDR1 as SGHNT and CDR2 as YENEEA. CDR3 sequence: CASSLVSGEQFF. In nucleotides, the CDR3 is TGTGCCAGCAGCTTAGTGTCGGGTGAGCAGTTCTTC.

This chain links TRBV28 with TRBJ2-6; D possibly corresponds to TRBD2 (6 bases). CDR3 size: 15 residues. Germline CDR1 reads MDHEN; CDR2 reads SYDVKM. Trimming took 3 bases from V and 2 from J, leaving 8 bases between them. The CDR3 loop is CASSLEGTGANVLTF. The DNA of the CDR3 is TGTGCCAGCAGTTTGGAGGGAACTGGGGCCAACGTCCTGACTTTC.

The V and J genes are TRBV7-2 and TRBJ1-2; D is perhaps TRBD1 (6 bases). This CDR3 has 14 amino acids. The V gene lost 5 bases and the J gene lost 7 bases, with 17 bases spanning the gap. Per the germline V gene, CDR1 is SGHTA and CDR2 is FQGNSA. The CDR3 DNA reads TGTGCCAGCAGCCGCCGGGGGGGCGAGCCTGGCTACACCTTC. Translated, it gives CASSRRGGEPGYTF. Filled out from reference TRBV7-2 and TRBJ1-2, the complete variable domain reads GAGVSQSPSNKVTEKGKDVELRCDPISGHTALYWYRQSLGQGLEFLIYFQGNSAPDKSGLPSDRFSAERTGGSVSTLTIQRTQQEDSAVYLCASSRRGGEPGYTFGSGTRLTVV.

The V call is TRBV29-1, the J call TRBJ2-7; D is perhaps TRBD1 (6 bases). Germline V CDR1 and CDR2: SQVTM, ANQGSEA. The CDR3 totals 12 residues. Trimming stripped 7 bases from V and 1 base from J, with 11 bases between. For the CDR3, the DNA is TGCAGCGCTAAACAGGGTTCCTACGAGCAGTACTTC. The encoded protein is CSAKQGSYEQYF.